This T cell receptor (beta chain) is drawn from a study of blood T cell repertoires in COVID-19 (dated by TCRdb to about 2020). Concerning the study at large: Collaborator samples came from the United States, Italy and Spain and covered acute and convalescent phases of COVID-19. The material from the prospective study consisted of cDNA or gDNA derived from T cells, B-cell-depleted T cells, or PBMCs. Subjects who had been exposed to COVID-19, were actively infected with it, or had recovered from it provided the deeply sampled blood TCRbeta repertoires that made up the dataset. The repertoires were released in a freely available public database intended as a resource for research on the immune response to SARS-CoV-2. The samples were drawn from the first 160 participants of the ongoing ImmuneRACE study and from 1,254 subjects provided by 6 global collaborators. Sample metadata almost always included a de-identified subject ID, COVID-19 status, age in years and sex. Where available, HLA class I and class II types were taken from metadata supplied by the sample provider and were not determined by assay-based typing.

TCRbeta CDR3 regions were amplified from genomic DNA using the immunoSEQ Assay, a bias-controlled multiplex PCR. The authors processed their data as follows. The number of nucleated cells in each sample was estimated from the amplification of reference gene primers within the assay. To quantify the absolute abundance of each unique TCRbeta CDR3 rearrangement, sequence reads were collapsed and filtered. Productive Simpson clonality was computed per sample as the square root of Simpson's diversity index over productive rearrangements. Held by TCRdb, this immuneACCESS table contains in-frame sequences only and omits some clones. Under half of the omission traces to an unresolved V gene where checked; the cause of the rest is unknown. V and J calls and clone size are given by that table; D and trimming were obtained from the DNA. The sample contains about 380,000 clones, around 90% of them found a single time. Together, the top ten hold roughly 1.2% of the sample.

General study outcomes and caveats: Clinical and demographic metadata were provided uncurated, with the amount varying by source and participant.

For this clone: Its target antigen remains unknown. Base qualities are not recorded, but no much larger clone differs from it by a single base.

Whole blood was collected in K2EDTA tubes by collaborating institutions according to the institutions' own protocols. For TCRbeta analysis, collaborator samples were shipped as frozen whole blood, as isolated PBMCs, or as DNA extracted from either sample type. Sequenced material: peripheral blood. The sequence came from a man aged 40-49 years with acute or convalescent COVID-19.

The nucleotides read TGTGCCAGTAGTTCTGGACAGACCTACCAAGAGACCCAGTACTTC. It codes for CASSSGQTYQETQYF. The sequence joins TRBV19 to TRBJ2-5; D gene: possibly TRBD1, on 6 matching bases. V drops 5 bases and J drops 0 bases, leaving 13 bases in between. The CDR3 sequence holds 15 residues, the cysteine and phenylalanine included. Only CDR3 DNA remains: 45 bases, in frame from the first base. From the germline V gene (reference sequence), CDR1 is LNHDA and CDR2 is SQIVND.